This TCR beta chain appears in the sequencing data of a study of blood T cell repertoires in COVID-19 (dated by TCRdb to 2018 to 2020). Regarding the research as a whole: Samples covering the acute and convalescent phases of COVID-19 were provided by collaborators in the United States, Italy and Spain. The repertoires were released in a freely available public database intended as a resource for research on the immune response to SARS-CoV-2. Deeply sampled blood TCRbeta repertoires from subjects exposed to, actively infected with, or recovered from COVID-19 were included in the dataset. Samples came from the ongoing ImmuneRACE study (first 160 participants) plus 1,254 subjects from 6 global collaborators. The material from the prospective study consisted of cDNA or gDNA derived from T cells, B-cell-depleted T cells, or PBMCs. Nearly every sample came with metadata listing a de-identified subject ID, COVID-19 status, age in years and sex. Where HLA class I and class II types were available, the types were taken from metadata supplied by the sample provider, not from assay-based typing.

In the prospective study, participants were roughly 18 to 100 years old, resided in about two dozen geographic areas of the United States, and were enrolled through a virtual design. In the prospective study, cohorts were assigned on the basis of participant-reported clinical history obtained from a screening survey and a study questionnaire. Mobile phlebotomists in the prospective study collected whole blood, serum and a nasopharyngeal or oropharyngeal swab from every participant. Prospective study participants could optionally give additional blood draws and questionnaires over a roughly two-month period. Blood samples from the prospective study were shipped frozen or at room temperature prior to DNA extraction. TCRbeta CDR3 regions were amplified from genomic DNA using the immunoSEQ Assay, a bias-controlled multiplex PCR. The paper's data handling went like this. The number of nucleated cells in each sample was estimated from the amplification of reference gene primers within the assay. Sequence reads were collapsed and filtered to measure the absolute abundance of every unique TCRbeta CDR3 rearrangement. Productive Simpson clonality was computed per sample as the square root of Simpson's diversity index over productive rearrangements. Not all clones reach the TCRdb copy of this immuneACCESS table, which keeps in-frame sequences only. Checked studies attribute under half of the gap to unresolved V genes and leave the rest unexplained. From that table come the V and J calls and clone size; the DNA was used to work out D and trimming. A total of under 250,000 clones appear in this sample, just under 85% of them only once. Together, the top ten hold roughly 1.3% of the sample.

Paper-wide results and their limitations: How much clinical and demographic metadata was included differed by source and by participant, and the metadata was provided uncurated.

In its sample, this clone was seen once. Its antigen remains undetermined. No base-level quality is on record; no much larger clone is a single base apart. The germline V gene encodes CDR1 MNHEY and CDR2 SVGAGI. The CDR3 numbers 14 residues from cysteine through phenylalanine. Only the CDR3 region is kept as DNA, spanning 42 bases read in frame from base 1. The V and J ends are trimmed by 5 bases and 5 bases, leaving 10 bases between them. Rearrangement joined TRBV6-5 to TRBJ1-6, with the D gene not clear enough to name. The sequenced material came from PBMCs or T cells enriched from blood (not recorded which). The TCR was taken from a middle-aged woman with acute COVID-19. The DNA sequence is given as TGTGCCAGCAGTATGACTCCGGATAATTCACCCCTCCACTTT. It is translated as CASSMTPDNSPLHF.